Listed below are T cell receptor beta chains from one sample, sequenced in a study of human T cells and chemical hapten exposure. TCRdb ran MiXCR on the RACE reads and lists one entry per CDR3 protein. The sample has roughly 100,000 distinct CDR3 sequences; roughly 8.5% are singletons. The sequenced sample was whole blood. Source of these receptors: a female donor in good health. Some clones in this sample may be carry-over from other donors' samples. Both conserved end residues are part of each CDR3. The order of the fields is V gene, J gene, clone size, D gene, CDR3 protein, CDR3 DNA. A D gene is named only where the DNA matches it firmly. Part of the rows lack a size; the others show once, few, many or a class for expanded clones.

TRBV20-1,TRBJ2-3,many,-,CSASGSGIPDTQYF,TGCAGTGCTAGCGGGAGCGGTATCCCAGATACGCAGTATTTT
TRBV7-9,TRBJ1-1,many,-,CASSLDSVGSEAFF,TGTGCCAGCAGCTTAGATTCGGTAGGGTCTGAAGCTTTCTTT
TRBV14,TRBJ2-2,-,-,CASSQVYTGELFF,TGTGCCAGCAGCCAAGTGTACACCGGGGAGCTGTTTTTT
TRBV28,TRBJ2-3,many,TRBD1,CATLHRGYPTDTQYF,TGTGCCACCCTCCACAGGGGTTACCCCACAGATACGCAGTATTTT
TRBV28,TRBJ1-1,many,-,CASSTLRTEAFF,TGTGCCAGCAGCACCCTTCGGACTGAAGCTTTCTTT
TRBV5-1,TRBJ1-1,few,-,CASSGTANTEAFF,TGCGCCAGCAGCGGTACAGCGAACACTGAAGCTTTCTTT
TRBV24-1,TRBJ2-2,few,-,CATSDPRGPPNTGELFF,TGTGCCACCAGTGACCCCCGGGGGCCTCCGAACACCGGGGAGCTGTTTTTT
TRBV5-1,TRBJ2-1,many,TRBD2,CASSLAGSGSVHEQFF,TGCGCCAGCAGCTTGGCGGGGAGCGGGAGTGTGCATGAGCAGTTCTTC
TRBV19,TRBJ2-4,-,TRBD1,CASSTMTGDKNIQYF,TGTGCCAGTAGTACCATGACAGGGGACAAAAACATTCAGTACTTC
TRBV7-2,TRBJ2-1,few,-,CASSSLDYVNEQFF,TGTGCCAGCAGCAGTCTTGACTATGTCAATGAGCAGTTCTTC
TRBV6-5,TRBJ2-5,few,TRBD2,CASRQTGAGSGETQYF,TGTGCCAGCAGACAAACGGGAGCGGGATCGGGAGAGACCCAGTACTTC
TRBV6-1,TRBJ1-5,few,TRBD1,CASSEALWTGANQPQHF,TGTGCCAGCAGTGAAGCGCTCTGGACAGGGGCGAATCAGCCCCAGCATTTT
TRBV7-2,TRBJ2-3,-,TRBD2,CASSLASGTRKLISQYF,TGTGCCAGCAGCTTAGCATCCGGGACTAGAAAACTTATCTCGCAGTATTTT
TRBV9,TRBJ2-7,-,-,CASSVADTGTSYEQYF,TGTGCCAGCAGCGTAGCTGATACAGGTACCTCCTACGAGCAGTACTTC
TRBV5-6,TRBJ2-5,few,-,CASSLTGKETQYF,TGTGCCAGCAGCTTGACGGGTAAAGAGACCCAGTACTTC
TRBV7-9,TRBJ2-5,many,-,CASSWTEKETQYF,TGTGCCAGCAGCTGGACAGAGAAAGAGACCCAGTACTTC
TRBV28,TRBJ2-1,-,-,CATTRPSRGNNEQFF,TGTGCCACTACCCGTCCTAGTCGAGGAAACAATGAGCAGTTCTTC
TRBV12-3/TRBV12-4,TRBJ2-1,few,TRBD1,CASSSGQGAHNEQFF,TGTGCCAGCAGTTCGGGACAGGGGGCGCATAATGAGCAGTTCTTC
TRBV12-3/TRBV12-4,TRBJ2-7,few,-,CASSPEYEQYF,TGTGCCAGCAGTCCCGAGTACGAGCAGTACTTC
TRBV27,TRBJ1-4,-,TRBD1,CASKIRDSNEKLFF,TGTGCCAGCAAGATCCGGGACAGTAATGAAAAACTGTTTTTT
TRBV6-5,TRBJ2-1,few,TRBD2,CASSQTSNNEQFF,TGTGCCAGCAGTCAGACTAGCAACAATGAGCAGTTCTTC
TRBV27,TRBJ2-5,many,TRBD2,CASSPSLAGVVETQYF,TGTGCCAGCAGTCCCAGCCTAGCGGGAGTCGTAGAGACCCAGTACTTC
TRBV6-4,TRBJ2-3,many,TRBD2,CASSETAGGITDTQYF,TGTGCCAGCAGTGAAACAGCGGGAGGGATCACAGATACGCAGTATTTT